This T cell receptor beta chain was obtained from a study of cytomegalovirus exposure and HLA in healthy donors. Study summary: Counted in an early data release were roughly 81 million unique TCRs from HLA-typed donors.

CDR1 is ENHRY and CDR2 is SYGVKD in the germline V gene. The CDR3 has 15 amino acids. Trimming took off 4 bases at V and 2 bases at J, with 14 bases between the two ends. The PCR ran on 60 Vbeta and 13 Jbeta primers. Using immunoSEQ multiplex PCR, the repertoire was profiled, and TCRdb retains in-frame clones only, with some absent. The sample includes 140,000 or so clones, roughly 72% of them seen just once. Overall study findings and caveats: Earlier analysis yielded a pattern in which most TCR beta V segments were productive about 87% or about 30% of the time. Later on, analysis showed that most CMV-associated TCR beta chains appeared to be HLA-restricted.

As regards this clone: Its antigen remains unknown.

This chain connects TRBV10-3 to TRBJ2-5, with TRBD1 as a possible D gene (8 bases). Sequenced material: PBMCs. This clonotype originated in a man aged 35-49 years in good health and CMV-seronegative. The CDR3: CAISGTQGGQETQYF. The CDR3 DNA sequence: TGTGCCATCAGTGGGACACAGGGGGGGCAAGAGACCCAGTACTTC.